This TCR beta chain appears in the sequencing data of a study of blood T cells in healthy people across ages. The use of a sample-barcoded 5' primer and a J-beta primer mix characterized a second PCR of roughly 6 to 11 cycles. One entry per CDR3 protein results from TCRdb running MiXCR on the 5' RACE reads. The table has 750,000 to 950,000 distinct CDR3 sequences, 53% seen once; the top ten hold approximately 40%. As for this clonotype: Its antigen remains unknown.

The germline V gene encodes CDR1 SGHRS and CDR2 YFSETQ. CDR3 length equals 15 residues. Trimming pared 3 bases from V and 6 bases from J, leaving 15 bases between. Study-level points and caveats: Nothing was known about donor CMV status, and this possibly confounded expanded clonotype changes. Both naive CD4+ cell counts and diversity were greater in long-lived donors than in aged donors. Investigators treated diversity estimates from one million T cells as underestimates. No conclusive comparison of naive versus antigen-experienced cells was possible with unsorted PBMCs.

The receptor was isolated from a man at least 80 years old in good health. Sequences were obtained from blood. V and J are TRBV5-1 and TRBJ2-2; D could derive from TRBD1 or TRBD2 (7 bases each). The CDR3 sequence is CASSSGGGDAGELFF. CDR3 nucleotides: TGCGCCAGCAGCTCAGGGGGGGGCGACGCCGGGGAGCTGTTTTTT.